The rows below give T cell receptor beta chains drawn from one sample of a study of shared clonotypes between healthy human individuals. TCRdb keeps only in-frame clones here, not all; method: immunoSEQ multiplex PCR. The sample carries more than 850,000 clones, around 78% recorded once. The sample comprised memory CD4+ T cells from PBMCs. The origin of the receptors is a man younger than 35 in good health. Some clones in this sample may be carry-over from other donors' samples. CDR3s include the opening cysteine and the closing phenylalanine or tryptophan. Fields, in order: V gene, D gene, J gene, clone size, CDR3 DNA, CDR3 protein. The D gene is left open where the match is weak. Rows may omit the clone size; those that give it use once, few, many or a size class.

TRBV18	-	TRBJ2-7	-	TGTGCCAGCTCCCCACCCGACAGCCGTAGGTACTACGAGCAGTACTTC	CASSPPDSRRYYEQYF
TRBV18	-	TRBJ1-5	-	TGTGCCAGCTCCCTGGGGAGGGAAAAGGGCAATCAGCCCCAGCATTTT	CASSLGREKGNQPQHF
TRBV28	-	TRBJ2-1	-	TGTGCCAGCAGTAGAAGGAGAGGTGAGCAGTTCTTC	CASSRRRGEQFF
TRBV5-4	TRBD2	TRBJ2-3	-	TGTGCCAGCAGCTATGGGACTAGCGGGAGTCTCGGCACAGATACGCAGTATTTT	CASSYGTSGSLGTDTQYF
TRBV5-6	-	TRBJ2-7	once	TGTGCCAGCAGCTTGAGGCAGAATTACTACGAGCAGTACTTC	CASSLRQNYYEQYF
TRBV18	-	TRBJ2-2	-	TGTGCCAGCTCGTCCAAGATCGTGTCTAACACCGGGGAGCTGTTTTTT	CASSSKIVSNTGELFF
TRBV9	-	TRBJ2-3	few	TGTGCCAGCAGCGTAGGGTCCGTCACAGATACGCAGTATTTT	CASSVGSVTDTQYF
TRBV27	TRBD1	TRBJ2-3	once	TGTGCCAGTTCCTCCACAGCAGGGGGCGCATCAGATACGCAGTATTTT	CASSSTAGGASDTQYF
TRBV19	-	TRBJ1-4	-	TGTGCCAGTAGTCCTCGTCAGGGAGGAGGAACTAATGAAAAACTGTTTTTT	CASSPRQGGGTNEKLFF
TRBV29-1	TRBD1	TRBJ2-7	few	TGCAGCGTAGAGGGACAGGGATTTAGGGAGCAGTACTTC	CSVEGQGFREQYF
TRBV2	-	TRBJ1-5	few	TGTGCCAGCAGTGTTACAGGCGGTGGAGGGGATCCCCAGCATTTT	CASSVTGGGGDPQHF
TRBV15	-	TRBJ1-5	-	TGTGCCACCAGAGGGGGGGGGAGTGGCAATCAGCCCCAGCATTTT	CATRGGGSGNQPQHF
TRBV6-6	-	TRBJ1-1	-	TGTGCCACGAAACAGGCGCCCATGAACACTGAAGCTTTCTTT	CATKQAPMNTEAFF
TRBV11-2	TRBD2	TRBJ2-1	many	TGTGCCAGCAGCTTAGGTTGGGCGGGAGTCTACAATGAGCAGTTCTTC	CASSLGWAGVYNEQFF
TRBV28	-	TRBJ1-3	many	TGTGCCAGCAGTTTCGGCTCTGGAAACACCATATATTTT	CASSFGSGNTIYF